The 24 T cell receptor beta chains listed next were all sequenced from one sample in a study of human T cells and chemical hapten exposure. TCRdb processed the RACE reads anew with MiXCR; each CDR3 protein has one entry. The table includes about 120,000 distinct CDR3 sequences, 11% detected once. Time point noted: patch test 3, about 24 weeks after DPC sensitization. Treatment given: therapeutic diphenylcyclopropenone sensitization with weekly scalp DPC. The sample here was whole blood, taken in connection with sensitization to the hapten diphenylcyclopropenone (DPC). The receptors here all came from a woman aged 50 to 65 with alopecia areata. Some clones in this sample may be carry-over from other donors' samples.

Points on this clonotype: A read error may explain this, as a much larger clone is one base away. The chain uses TRBV20-1 and TRBJ2-3, with D perhaps TRBD2 (7 bases). The CDR3 extends over 13 amino acids. Germline CDR1 reads DFQATT; CDR2 reads SNEGSKA (reference sequence). Between the trimmed V and J ends, which lost 6 bases and 5 bases, there was a span of 15 bases. CDR3 loop: CSARGGRRDTQYF. The CDR3 bases are TGCAGTGCAAGGGGGGGCCGCAGAGATACGCAGTATTTT.

This clonotype turned up a few times. The chain is built from TRBV12-3 or TRBV12-4 and TRBJ2-1, with 7 bases aligning to TRBD2. V shed 7 bases, J shed 12 bases, and the junction held 9 bases outside the gene matches. The CDR3 spans 12 residues. CDR3 amino acids: CASTSPGEGQFF. Here the CDR3 DNA reads TGTGCCAGCACTTCCCCTGGGGAGGGGCAGTTCTTC.

This clonotype was observed a handful of times. The chain uses TRBV2 and TRBJ2-5; D remains ambiguous. V lost 6 bases to trimming and J lost 5 bases, with 10 bases between them. Germline V lookup: CDR1 SNHLY, CDR2 FYNNEI. There are 12 residues in the CDR3. CDR3 protein: CASRSSTETQYF. In DNA, the CDR3 is TGTGCCAGCAGGAGTAGCACGGAGACCCAGTACTTC.

There are many counts of this clonotype. One end of the junction fails to match germline, which may point to a read error. The chain employs TRBV20-1 and TRBJ2-7, with 9 bases fitting TRBD1. This CDR3 has 14 residues. CDR1 is DFQATT and CDR2 is SNEGSKA in the germline V gene (reference sequence). The CDR3 DNA is TGCAGTGCCAGAGGTAGACAGGGGGAATACGAGCAGTACTTC. Residues: CSARGRQGEYEQYF.

This sequence joins TRBV30 and TRBJ1-5; 8 nucleotides agree with TRBD1. Trimming took 2 bases from V and 0 from J; bases not matched to a gene: 3. There are 15 residues in the CDR3. CDR1 and CDR2 from the germline V gene are GTSNPN and SVGIG (reference sequence). The CDR3 spells CAWSQGAYSNQPQHF. DNA of the CDR3: TGTGCCTGGAGTCAGGGGGCCTATAGCAATCAGCCCCAGCATTTT.

In this sample, this clonotype turned up many times. The chain carries TRBV29-1 and TRBJ2-1; D is ambiguous. The V gene lost 5 bases and the J gene lost 2 bases, with 16 bases spanning the gap. The germline gives CDR1 SQVTM, CDR2 ANQGSEA. There are 15 residues in the CDR3. The CDR3 spells CSVFLNDGAYNEQFF. The CDR3 nucleotides read TGCAGCGTTTTTTTGAATGACGGTGCCTACAATGAGCAGTTCTTC.

The sample holds a few counts of this clonotype. The gene calls are TRBV6-5 and TRBJ2-7; TRBD1 or TRBD2 may be the D gene (6 bases each). This CDR3 has 14 residues. Trimming took off 2 bases at V and 3 bases at J, with 11 bases between the two ends. CDR1 MNHEY and CDR2 SVGAGI come from the germline V gene. The CDR3 DNA follows: TGTGCCAGCAGTTACGGGAAGGGGGGCTACGAGCAGTACTTC. Protein sequence: CASSYGKGGYEQYF.

This clonotype turned up a few times. The chain recombines TRBV3-1 with TRBJ2-7, with TRBD1 identical over 8 bases. There are 15 residues in the CDR3. The V segment lost 4 bases and the J segment 7 bases; nucleotides outside the gene matches: 12. In germline, CDR1 is LGHDT, CDR2 YNNKEL (reference sequence). DNA for the CDR3: TGTGCCAGCAGCCGCGGTGGACAGGGACGAGGGGAGCAGTACTTC. Amino acid sequence: CASSRGGQGRGEQYF.

The chain carries TRBV3-1 and TRBJ2-2; the D gene could be TRBD1 or TRBD2 (5 bases each). Trimming removed 2 bases from V and 7 bases from J, with 11 bases in between. The CDR3 totals 14 residues. Germline values: CDR1 LGHDT, CDR2 YNNKEL (reference sequence). CDR3 amino acids: CASSQRGADGELFF. The CDR3 DNA reads TGTGCCAGCAGCCAAAGGGGAGCTGACGGGGAGCTGTTTTTT.

The V call is TRBV4-1, the J call TRBJ1-1, with D unclear. The CDR3 has 18 residues. V was shortened by 2 bases and J by 2 bases, with 21 bases between the two germline ends. Germline CDR1 reads MGHRA; CDR2 reads YSYEKL. The CDR3 DNA is TGCGCCAGCAGCCAAATACCATCCTTGAGGGCCGAAAACACTGAAGCTTTCTTT. It yields the protein CASSQIPSLRAENTEAFF.

The table lists this clonotype with many counts. The rearrangement joins TRBV7-8 to TRBJ2-7; TRBD2 might be the D (6 bases). CDR3 size: 14 residues. From germline, CDR1 is SGHVS and CDR2 FQNEAQ. V was clipped by 1 base and J by 2 bases, with 9 bases between them. The CDR3, as DNA: TGTGCCAGCAGCTTAGGGAGCGGGCCCTACGAGCAGTACTTC. Amino acids: CASSLGSGPYEQYF.

This clonotype was detected only a few times. The chain couples TRBV6-1 to TRBJ1-1; D call uncertain. From germline, CDR1 is MNHNS and CDR2 SASEGT. CDR3 length: 13 amino acids. V lost 4 bases and J 5 bases, leaving 11 bases between the germline ends. Written as DNA, the CDR3 is TGTGCCAGCAGTGTCGAGGCGGGTACTGAAGCTTTCTTT. Residues: CASSVEAGTEAFF.

This clonotype was detected a few times. The J gene is TRBJ2-7, the V gene TRBV25-1, with 7 bases that match TRBD2. Trimming cost V 2 bases and J 6 bases; bases outside gene matches: 1. There are 12 residues in the CDR3. The V gene's germline CDR1 is MGHDK and CDR2 SYGVNS. CDR3 sequence: CASSEGRVEQYF. In DNA, the CDR3 is TGTGCCAGCAGTGAAGGGAGGGTCGAGCAGTACTTC.

This clonotype has at least ten counts. For the CDR3, the DNA is TGCAGTGCTCATGGACAGGGGGATGGCTACACCTTC. Its translation is CSAHGQGDGYTF. The chain couples TRBV20-1 to TRBJ1-2, with TRBD1 identical over 10 bases. CDR1 and CDR2 from the germline V gene are DFQATT and SNEGSKA (reference sequence). This CDR3 comprises 12 residues. V lost 5 bases to trimming and J lost 6 bases; unmatched junction nucleotides: 3.

The chain carries TRBV7-2 and TRBJ2-7; TRBD1 might be the D (6 bases). The CDR3 is made up of 13 amino acids. The germline CDR1 and CDR2 sequences are SGHTA and FQGNSA. Trimming pared 7 bases from V and 6 bases from J, leaving 16 bases between. The CDR3 region has the DNA TGTGCCAGCACCAGAGGGGGTCGGGGCGAGCAGTACTTC. Translating it yields CASTRGGRGEQYF.

The chain carries TRBV25-1 and TRBJ2-7, with unresolved D. The germline V gene encodes CDR1 MGHDK and CDR2 SYGVNS. V shed 5 bases and J shed 4 bases, with 9 bases lying between them. The CDR3 loop spans 12 amino acids. The CDR3 is CASSPTAYEQYF. The DNA for the CDR3 is TGTGCCAGCAGTCCCACAGCTTACGAGCAGTACTTC.

In its sample, this clonotype was seen many times. The V call is TRBV7-3, the J call TRBJ2-2; 14 nucleotides match TRBD2. This CDR3 region has 17 residues. CDR1 is SGHTA and CDR2 is FQGTGA in the germline V gene. Germline trimming cut 3 bases from V and 6 bases from J; bases unmatched to any gene: 6. The CDR3 region is CASSLRLAGGPAGELFF. The CDR3 DNA reads TGTGCCAGCAGCTTGAGACTAGCGGGGGGGCCGGCCGGGGAGCTGTTTTTT.

This clonotype was counted only a few times. The rearrangement joins TRBV10-3 to TRBJ2-7; D unclear. CDR3 length: 13 residues. The germline V gene encodes CDR1 ENHRY and CDR2 SYGVKD. V was shortened by 3 bases and J by 3 bases, with 9 bases between the two germline ends. CDR3 sequence reads: CAISDAQDYEQYF. CDR3 in DNA: TGTGCCATCAGTGACGCTCAGGACTACGAGCAGTACTTC.

In DNA, the CDR3 is TGTGCCAGCAGTCTCCAGGGGGCAGATACGCAGTATTTT. This encodes CASSLQGADTQYF. The genes are TRBV27 and TRBJ2-3; 7 bases line up with TRBD1. Trimming at V came to 5 bases and at J to 4 bases, leaving 3 bases not matched to a gene. Germline assignment: CDR1 MNHEY and CDR2 SMNVEV (reference sequence). CDR3 length: 13 residues.

Ten or more counts support this clonotype. This chain uses TRBV5-1 with TRBJ2-3; maybe TRBD2 (5 bases). The CDR3 runs 15 residues. Germline CDR1 and CDR2: SGHRS and YFSETQ. V was trimmed by 1 base and J by 2 bases, leaving 11 bases between them. This CDR3 reads CASSLYRGTTDTQYF. CDR3 nucleotides: TGCGCCAGCAGCTTGTATCGGGGAACCACAGATACGCAGTATTTT.

The table lists this clonotype with many counts. As DNA, the CDR3 is TGTGCCAGCAGCTTAAGTTTTCTAGCGGCAGATACGCAGTATTTT. Translated, it gives CASSLSFLAADTQYF. The V gene is TRBV7-2, the J gene TRBJ2-3; 7 bases map to TRBD2. The CDR3 consists of 15 residues. CDR1 and CDR2 from the germline V gene are SGHTA and FQGNSA. Trimming cost V 2 bases and J 4 bases; bases outside gene matches: 6.

This chain uses TRBV11-2 with TRBJ2-4; TRBD2 is a possible D gene (7 bases). This CDR3 contains 18 residues. V lost 6 bases to trimming and J lost 0 bases, with 21 bases between them. Germline V lookup: CDR1 SGHAT, CDR2 FQNNGV. The CDR3 is CASRGIRGLSLAKNIQYF. DNA of the CDR3: TGTGCCAGCAGAGGAATCAGGGGACTATCTCTAGCCAAAAACATTCAGTACTTC.

Only a few counts were recorded for this clonotype. The chain is built from TRBV6-6 and TRBJ1-1; TRBD1 agrees at 7 bases. Germline V gene sequence: CDR1 MNHNY, CDR2 SVGAGI (reference sequence). V shed 9 bases and J 13 bases; nucleotides not matched to a gene: 14. The CDR3 is 12 amino acids. DNA for the CDR3: TGTGCCAGTCGTGGGGACAGCCCTAGTGATTTCTTT. This encodes CASRGDSPSDFF.

J is TRBJ1-4 and V is TRBV20-1, with 8 bases fitting TRBD1. The CDR3 covers 14 residues. Germline CDR1 and CDR2: DFQATT and SNEGSKA (reference sequence). With 5 bases clipped from V and 2 bases from J, the junction kept 4 bases outside the gene matches. The CDR3 spells CSAPTGVTNEKLFF. CDR3 coding DNA: TGCAGTGCTCCGACAGGGGTGACTAATGAAAAACTGTTTTTT.